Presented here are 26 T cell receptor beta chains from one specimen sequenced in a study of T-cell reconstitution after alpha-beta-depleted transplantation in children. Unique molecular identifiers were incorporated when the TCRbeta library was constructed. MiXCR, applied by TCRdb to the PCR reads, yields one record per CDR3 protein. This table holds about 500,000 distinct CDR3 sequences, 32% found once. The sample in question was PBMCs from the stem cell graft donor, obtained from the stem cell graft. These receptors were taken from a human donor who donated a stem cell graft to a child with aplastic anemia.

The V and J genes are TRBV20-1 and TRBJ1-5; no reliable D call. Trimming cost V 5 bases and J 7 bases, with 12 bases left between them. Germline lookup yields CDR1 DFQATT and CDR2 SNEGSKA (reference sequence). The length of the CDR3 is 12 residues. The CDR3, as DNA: TGCAGTGCTGAGGAGGTGGGGCAGCCCCAGCATTTT. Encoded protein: CSAEEVGQPQHF.

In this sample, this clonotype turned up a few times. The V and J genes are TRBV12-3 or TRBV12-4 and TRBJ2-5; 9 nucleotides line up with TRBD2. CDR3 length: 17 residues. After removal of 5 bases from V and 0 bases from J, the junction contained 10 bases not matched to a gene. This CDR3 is CASSETSGRTYQETQYF. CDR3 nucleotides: TGTGCCAGCAGTGAGACTAGCGGCAGGACCTACCAAGAGACCCAGTACTTC.

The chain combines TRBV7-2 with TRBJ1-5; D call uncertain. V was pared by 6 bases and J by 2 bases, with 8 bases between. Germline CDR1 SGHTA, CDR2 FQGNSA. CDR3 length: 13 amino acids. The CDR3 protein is CASSPHGNQPQHF. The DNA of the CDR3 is TGTGCCAGCAGTCCTCATGGCAATCAGCCCCAGCATTTT.

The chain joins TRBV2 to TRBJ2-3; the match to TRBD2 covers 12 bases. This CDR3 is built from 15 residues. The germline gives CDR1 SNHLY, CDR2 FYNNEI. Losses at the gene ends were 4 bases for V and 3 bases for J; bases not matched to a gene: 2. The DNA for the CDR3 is TGTGCCAGCAGTGGACTAGCGGGAGTTACAGATACGCAGTATTTT. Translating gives CASSGLAGVTDTQYF.

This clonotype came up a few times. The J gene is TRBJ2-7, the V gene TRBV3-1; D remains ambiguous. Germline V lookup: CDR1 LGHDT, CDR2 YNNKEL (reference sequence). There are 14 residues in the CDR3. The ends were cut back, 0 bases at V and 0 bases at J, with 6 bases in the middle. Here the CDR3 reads CASSQDVSSYEQYV. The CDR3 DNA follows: TGTGCCAGCAGCCAAGACGTCAGCTCCTACGAGCAGTACGTC.

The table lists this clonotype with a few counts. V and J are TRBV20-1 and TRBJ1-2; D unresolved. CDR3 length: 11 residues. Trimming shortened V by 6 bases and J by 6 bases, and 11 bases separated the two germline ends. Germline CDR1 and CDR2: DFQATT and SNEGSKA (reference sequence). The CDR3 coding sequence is TGCAGTGCCCTTTTAGGAAATGGCTACACCTTC. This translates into CSALLGNGYTF.

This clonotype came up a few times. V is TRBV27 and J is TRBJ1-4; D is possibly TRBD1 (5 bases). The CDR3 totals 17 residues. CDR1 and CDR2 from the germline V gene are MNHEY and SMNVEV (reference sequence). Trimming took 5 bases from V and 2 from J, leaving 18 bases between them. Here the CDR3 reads CASSPFLAGETNEKLFF. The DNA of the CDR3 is TGTGCCAGCAGTCCATTTCTTGCGGGGGAGACTAATGAAAAACTGTTTTTT. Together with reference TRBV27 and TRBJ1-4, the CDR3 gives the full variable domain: EAQVTQNPRYLITVTGKKLTVTCSQNMNHEYMSWYRQDPGLGLRQIYYSMNVEVTDKGDVPEGYKVSRKEKRNFPLILESPSPNQTSLYFCASSPFLAGETNEKLFFGSGTQLSVL.

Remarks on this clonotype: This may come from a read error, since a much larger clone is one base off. The CDR3 bases are TGCAGTGCAATCAGGGACTATATCAATGAGCAGTTCTTC. Encoded protein: CSAIRDYINEQFF. The genes are TRBV20-1 and TRBJ2-1, with 7 nucleotides matching TRBD2. J lost 6 bases, V lost 6 bases, and 8 bases had no gene match. Germline assignment: CDR1 DFQATT and CDR2 SNEGSKA (reference sequence). The CDR3 totals 13 residues.

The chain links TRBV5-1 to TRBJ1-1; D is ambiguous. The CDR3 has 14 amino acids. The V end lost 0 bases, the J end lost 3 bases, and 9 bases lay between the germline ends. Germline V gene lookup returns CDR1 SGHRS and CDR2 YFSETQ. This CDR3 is CASSLDKTYTEAFF. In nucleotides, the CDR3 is TGCGCCAGCAGCTTGGACAAAACCTACACTGAAGCTTTCTTT.

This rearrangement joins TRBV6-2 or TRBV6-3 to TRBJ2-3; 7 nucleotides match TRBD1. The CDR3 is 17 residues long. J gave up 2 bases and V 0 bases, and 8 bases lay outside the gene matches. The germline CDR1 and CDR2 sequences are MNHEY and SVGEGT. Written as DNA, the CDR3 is TGTGCCAGCAGTTACTCGACGGGACAGACCTCCACAGATACGCAGTATTTT. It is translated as CASSYSTGQTSTDTQYF.

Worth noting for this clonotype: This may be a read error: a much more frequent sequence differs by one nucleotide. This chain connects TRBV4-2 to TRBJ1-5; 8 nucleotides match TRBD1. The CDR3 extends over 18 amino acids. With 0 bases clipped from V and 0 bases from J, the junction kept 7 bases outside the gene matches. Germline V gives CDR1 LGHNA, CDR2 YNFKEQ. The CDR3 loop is CASSQDRAGGDSNQPQHF. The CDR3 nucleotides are TGTGCCAGCAGCCAAGATAGGGCAGGGGGCGATAGCAATCAGCCCCAGCATTTT.

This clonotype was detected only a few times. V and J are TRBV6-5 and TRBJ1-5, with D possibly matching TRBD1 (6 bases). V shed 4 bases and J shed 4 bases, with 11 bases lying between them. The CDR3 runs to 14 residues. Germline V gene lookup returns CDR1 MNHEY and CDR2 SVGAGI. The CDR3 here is CASSSQTGNQPQHF. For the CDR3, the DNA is TGTGCCAGCAGTTCCCAGACAGGTAATCAGCCCCAGCATTTT.

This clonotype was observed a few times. CDR3 sequence reads: CSAKLGQGNQPQHF. In DNA, the CDR3 is TGCAGTGCTAAGCTCGGACAGGGAAACCAGCCCCAGCATTTT. The chain couples TRBV20-1 to TRBJ1-5; 8 positions agree with TRBD1. CDR1 DFQATT and CDR2 SNEGSKA come from the germline V gene (reference sequence). This CDR3 is built from 14 residues. After removal of 4 bases from V and 7 bases from J, the junction contained 9 bases not matched to a gene.

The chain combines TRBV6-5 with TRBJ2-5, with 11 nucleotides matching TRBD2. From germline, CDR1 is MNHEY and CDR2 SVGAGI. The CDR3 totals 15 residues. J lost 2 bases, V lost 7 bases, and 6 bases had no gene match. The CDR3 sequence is CASNGLAGRQETQYF. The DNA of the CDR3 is TGTGCCAGCAACGGACTAGCGGGTCGGCAAGAGACCCAGTACTTC.

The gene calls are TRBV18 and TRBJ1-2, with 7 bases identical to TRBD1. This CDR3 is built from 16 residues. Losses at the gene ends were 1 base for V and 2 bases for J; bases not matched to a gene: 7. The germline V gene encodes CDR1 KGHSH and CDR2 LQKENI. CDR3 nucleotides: TGTGCCAGCTCACCACTATCGGGGGACAGCAACTATGGCTACACCTTC. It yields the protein CASSPLSGDSNYGYTF. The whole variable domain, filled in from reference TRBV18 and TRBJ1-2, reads NAGVMQNPRHLVRRRGQEARLRCSPMKGHSHVYWYRQLPEEGLKFMVYLQKENIIDESGMPKERFSAEFPKEGPSILRIQQVVRGDSAAYFCASSPLSGDSNYGYTFGSGTRLTVV.

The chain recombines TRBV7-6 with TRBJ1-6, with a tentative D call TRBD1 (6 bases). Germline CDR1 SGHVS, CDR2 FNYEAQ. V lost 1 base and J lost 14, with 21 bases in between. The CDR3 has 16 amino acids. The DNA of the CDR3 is TGTGCCAGCAGCTTAGGAACCCCCACCGGGACATATACCCTCCACTTT. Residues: CASSLGTPTGTYTLHF.

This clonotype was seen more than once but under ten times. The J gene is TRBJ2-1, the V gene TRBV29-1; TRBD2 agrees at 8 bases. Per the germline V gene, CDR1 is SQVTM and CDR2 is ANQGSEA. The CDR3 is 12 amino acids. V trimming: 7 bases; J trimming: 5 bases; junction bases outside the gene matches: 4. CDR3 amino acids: CSATSANNEQFF. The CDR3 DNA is TGCAGCGCGACTAGCGCCAACAATGAGCAGTTCTTC.

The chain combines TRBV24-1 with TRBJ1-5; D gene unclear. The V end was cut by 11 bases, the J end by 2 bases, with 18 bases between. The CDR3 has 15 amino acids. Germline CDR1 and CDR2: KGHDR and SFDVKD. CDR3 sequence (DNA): TGTGCCATCGGGAGAAAAGACGGACGCAATCAGCCCCAGCATTTT. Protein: CAIGRKDGRNQPQHF.

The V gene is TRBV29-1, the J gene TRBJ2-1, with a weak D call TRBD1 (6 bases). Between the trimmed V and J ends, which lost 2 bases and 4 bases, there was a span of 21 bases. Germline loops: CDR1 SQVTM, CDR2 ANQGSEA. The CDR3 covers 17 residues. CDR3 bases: TGCAGCGTTGAACTAGAATTCTGGACAGAGACATACAATGAGCAGTTCTTC. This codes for CSVELEFWTETYNEQFF.

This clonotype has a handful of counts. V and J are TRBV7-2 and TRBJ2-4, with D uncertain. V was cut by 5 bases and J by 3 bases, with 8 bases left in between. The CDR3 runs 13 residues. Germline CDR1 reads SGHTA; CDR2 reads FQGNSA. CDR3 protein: CASSPGGKNIQYF. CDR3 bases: TGTGCCAGCAGCCCCGGCGGCAAAAACATTCAGTACTTC.

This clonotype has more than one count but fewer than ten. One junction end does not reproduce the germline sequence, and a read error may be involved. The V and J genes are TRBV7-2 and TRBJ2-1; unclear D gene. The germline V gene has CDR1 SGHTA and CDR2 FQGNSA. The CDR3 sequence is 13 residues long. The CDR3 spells CASGLSGHNEQFF. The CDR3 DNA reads TGTGCCAGCGGCTTATCAGGACACAATGAGCAGTTCTTC.

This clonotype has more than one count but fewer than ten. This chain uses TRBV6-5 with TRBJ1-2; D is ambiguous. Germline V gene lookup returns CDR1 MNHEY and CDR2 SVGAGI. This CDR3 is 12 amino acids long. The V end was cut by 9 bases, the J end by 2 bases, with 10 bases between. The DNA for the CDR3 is TGTGCCAGTAGAACGGGGAACTATGGCTACACCTTC. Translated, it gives CASRTGNYGYTF.

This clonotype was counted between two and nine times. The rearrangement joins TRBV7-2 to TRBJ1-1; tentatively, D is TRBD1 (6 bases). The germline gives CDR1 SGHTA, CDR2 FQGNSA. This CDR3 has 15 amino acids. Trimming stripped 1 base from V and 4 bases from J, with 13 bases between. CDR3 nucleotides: TGTGCCAGCAGCTTAGAGCCGGGGGCGCGCACTGAAGCTTTCTTT. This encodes CASSLEPGARTEAFF.

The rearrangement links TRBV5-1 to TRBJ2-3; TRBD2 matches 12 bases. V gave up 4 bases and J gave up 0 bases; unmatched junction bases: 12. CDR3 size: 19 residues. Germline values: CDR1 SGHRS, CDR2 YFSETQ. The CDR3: CASSLMTGLAGGSTDTQYF. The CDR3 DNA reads TGCGCCAGCAGCCTTATGACGGGACTAGCGGGTGGTAGCACAGATACGCAGTATTTT.

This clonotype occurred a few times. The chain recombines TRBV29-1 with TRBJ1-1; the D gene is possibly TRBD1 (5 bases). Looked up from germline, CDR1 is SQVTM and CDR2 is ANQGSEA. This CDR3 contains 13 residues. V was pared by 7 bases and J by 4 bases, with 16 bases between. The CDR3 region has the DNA TGCAGCGCGCGACCGAGGAGGGGCACTGAAGCTTTCTTT. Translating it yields CSARPRRGTEAFF. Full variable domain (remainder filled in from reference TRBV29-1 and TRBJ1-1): SAVISQKPSRDICQRGTSLTIQCQVDSQVTMMFWYRQQPGQSLTLIATANQGSEATYESGFVIDKFPISRPNLTFSTLTVSNMSPEDSSIYLCSARPRRGTEAFFGQGTRLTVV.

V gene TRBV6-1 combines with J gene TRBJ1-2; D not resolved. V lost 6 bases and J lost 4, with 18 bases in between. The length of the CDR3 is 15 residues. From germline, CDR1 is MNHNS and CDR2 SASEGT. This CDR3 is CASRTSVGSPYGYTF. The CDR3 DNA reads TGTGCCAGCAGGACAAGTGTAGGGAGTCCCTATGGCTACACCTTC.